Shown below are 24 T cell receptor beta chains from a single sample sequenced in a study of cytomegalovirus exposure and HLA in healthy donors. Amplification used 60 Vbeta primers and 13 Jbeta primers. Measured with immunoSEQ multiplex PCR; TCRdb has only the in-frame clones, and not every one. Of 80,000 or so clones listed, roughly 72% were seen once; the top ten hold around 10%. Sequencing was carried out using PBMCs. Source of these receptors: a woman aged 40 to 50 in good health and CMV-seropositive.

This chain joins TRBV6-1 and TRBJ2-3; D is unclear. The length of the CDR3 is 12 residues. Germline V gives CDR1 MNHNS, CDR2 SASEGT. V was trimmed by 8 bases and J by 6 bases, leaving 12 bases between them. The CDR3: CASRSLVDTQYF. In nucleotides, the CDR3 is TGTGCCAGCCGCTCCTTAGTTGATACGCAGTATTTT.

J is TRBJ2-7 and V is TRBV5-6; D possibly corresponds to TRBD1 (5 bases). Germline CDR1 is SGHDT and CDR2 is YYEEEE. V was cut by 6 bases and J by 6 bases, with 16 bases left in between. CDR3 length: 13 residues. CDR3 sequence (DNA): TGTGCCAGCACCTGGGGCGCGACCTCCGAGCAGTACTTC. This translates into CASTWGATSEQYF.

This clone was found once. This chain links TRBV7-8 with TRBJ2-7, with 10 positions matching TRBD2. Looked up from germline, CDR1 is SGHVS and CDR2 is FQNEAQ. V lost 8 bases and J lost 0; bases outside the gene matches: 10. The CDR3 runs 16 residues. The CDR3 loop is CASAPLGTSASYEQYF. The CDR3 DNA follows: TGTGCCAGCGCCCCCTTAGGGACTAGCGCCTCCTACGAGCAGTACTTC. The whole variable domain, remainder taken from reference TRBV7-8 and TRBJ2-7, is GAGVSQSPRYKVAKRGQDVALRCDPISGHVSLFWYQQALGQGPEFLTYFQNEAQLDKSGLPSDRFFAERPEGSVSTLKIQRTQQEDSAVYLCASAPLGTSASYEQYFGPGTRLTVT.

This sequence joins TRBV7-9 and TRBJ1-1; 10 bases are a match to TRBD1. V gave up 5 bases and J gave up 7 bases; unmatched junction bases: 7. The CDR3 has 14 residues. Germline loops: CDR1 SEHNR, CDR2 FQNEAQ (reference sequence). The CDR3 sequence is CASSPDRGWGEAFF. The DNA for the CDR3 is TGTGCCAGCAGCCCGGACAGGGGGTGGGGTGAAGCTTTCTTT.

The chain recombines TRBV7-8 with TRBJ2-3; the match to TRBD2 covers 7 bases. The CDR3 runs 16 residues. Germline CDR1 SGHVS, CDR2 FQNEAQ. The J segment lost 1 base and the V segment lost 5 bases, leaving 9 bases of the junction unmatched. The CDR3 DNA reads as TGTGCCAGCAGCCCCCCCCCTGGGGGGGGCACAGATACGCAGTATTTT. Translating gives CASSPPPGGGTDTQYF. The complete variable domain, with remaining parts taken from reference TRBV7-8 and TRBJ2-3, reads GAGVSQSPRYKVAKRGQDVALRCDPISGHVSLFWYQQALGQGPEFLTYFQNEAQLDKSGLPSDRFFAERPEGSVSTLKIQRTQQEDSAVYLCASSPPPGGGTDTQYFGPGTRLTVL.

This rearrangement joins TRBV7-9 to TRBJ1-1, with a weak D call TRBD1 (5 bases). This CDR3 is 18 amino acids long. Germline CDR1 SEHNR, CDR2 FQNEAQ (reference sequence). Trimming pared 5 bases from V and 4 bases from J, leaving 26 bases between. CDR3 protein: CASSAAGVDSQAGTEAFF. The DNA for the CDR3 is TGTGCCAGCAGCGCGGCCGGGGTTGACAGCCAAGCGGGCACTGAAGCTTTCTTT.

DNA of the CDR3: TGTGCCAGTAGCAATCGGGACAGGGTGAATAACTATGGCTACACCTTC. It codes for CASSNRDRVNNYGYTF. The V call is TRBV19, the J call TRBJ1-2; 9 bases agree with TRBD1. The CDR3 consists of 16 residues. CDR1 and CDR2 from the germline V gene are LNHDA and SQIVND (reference sequence). The junction had 9 bases not matched to a gene; V was cut back by 6 bases and J by 1 base.

Here the CDR3 DNA reads TGCGCCAGCAGCTTGGGCGGATTTGGAAACACCATATATTTT. Protein sequence: CASSLGGFGNTIYF. The chain has TRBV5-1 and TRBJ1-3; D gene uncertain. Germline V CDR1 and CDR2: SGHRS, YFSETQ. Trimming stripped 0 bases from V and 3 bases from J, with 7 bases between. The CDR3 is 14 residues long.

The sample holds a few counts of this clone. The chain links TRBV10-3 to TRBJ1-3; D unclear. Per the germline V gene, CDR1 is ENHRY and CDR2 is SYGVKD. Trimming left V 7 bases short and J 0 bases short, with 10 bases between. This CDR3 contains 14 residues. Written as DNA, the CDR3 is TGTGCCATCACCATAGAGCGCTCTGGAAACACCATATATTTT. It encodes CAITIERSGNTIYF.

The chain has TRBV7-2 and TRBJ1-2, with D possibly being TRBD1 (6 bases). From germline, CDR1 is SGHTA and CDR2 FQGNSA. Trimming took 10 bases from V and 2 from J, leaving 20 bases between them. CDR3 length: 15 residues. The CDR3, as DNA: TGTGCCACACCGAGGGTTGGGGACACCAACTATGGCTACACCTTC. As protein: CATPRVGDTNYGYTF.

The chain couples TRBV6-1 to TRBJ1-2; weak D call: TRBD1 (5 bases). Trimming removed 8 bases from V and 8 bases from J, with 12 bases in between. This CDR3 is 11 amino acids long. Germline V gene data show CDR1 as MNHNS and CDR2 as SASEGT. CDR3 amino acids: CASAGTGGYTF. The CDR3 nucleotides read TGTGCCAGCGCAGGGACTGGAGGCTACACCTTC.

The chain links TRBV18 to TRBJ1-2; D call uncertain. Germline values: CDR1 KGHSH, CDR2 LQKENI. CDR3 size: 15 residues. V was trimmed by 2 bases and J by 4 bases, leaving 14 bases between them. CDR3 nucleotides: TGTGCCAGCTCACCAAATTCCGAGGGATCCTATGGCTACACCTTC. This codes for CASSPNSEGSYGYTF.

The chain is built from TRBV9 and TRBJ2-7; 7 nucleotides agree with TRBD2. With V trimmed by 0 bases and J by 6 bases, 3 bases remained unmatched. CDR1 and CDR2 (germline): SGDLS, YYNGEE. The CDR3 loop spans 13 amino acids. In DNA, the CDR3 is TGTGCCAGCAGCGTAGCTACGGGGGGCGAGCAGTACTTC. Its protein is CASSVATGGEQYF.

This clone appeared a few times. J is TRBJ1-6 and V is TRBV4-2; D is possibly TRBD1 (6 bases). The V end lost 4 bases, the J end lost 6 bases, and 7 bases lay between the germline ends. This CDR3 has 13 residues. Germline lookup yields CDR1 LGHNA and CDR2 YNFKEQ. CDR3 nucleotides: TGTGCCAGCAGCCGGGACACTAATTCACCCCTCCACTTT. Amino acid sequence: CASSRDTNSPLHF.

The CDR3 sequence is CASSLQGTIAYNEQFF. CDR3 in DNA: TGTGCCAGCAGCCTACAGGGGACAATTGCCTACAATGAGCAGTTCTTC. This chain uses TRBV7-2 with TRBJ2-1, with 7 bases identical to TRBD1. Germline loops: CDR1 SGHTA, CDR2 FQGNSA. The CDR3 has 16 amino acids. The junction had 9 bases not matched to a gene; V was cut back by 5 bases and J by 2 bases.

The V and J genes are TRBV27 and TRBJ1-6; tentative D call: TRBD1 (5 bases). CDR1 is MNHEY, CDR2 SMNVEV, per germline (reference sequence). The V and J ends lost 6 bases and 9 bases respectively, with 15 bases between them. The CDR3 has 14 amino acids. The CDR3 DNA reads TGTGCCAGCAGCCTAAGGGGTTTGAGTTCACCCCTCCACTTT. It encodes CASSLRGLSSPLHF.

The chain employs TRBV9 and TRBJ2-3; 8 nucleotides match TRBD2. Germline-derived CDR1 and CDR2 are SGDLS and YYNGEE. J was trimmed by 5 bases and V by 0 bases; bases with no gene match: 5. The length of the CDR3 is 15 residues. The CDR3 protein is CASSVGGLEGDTQYF. The CDR3, as DNA: TGTGCCAGCAGCGTAGGGGGACTAGAGGGAGATACGCAGTATTTT.

The chain combines TRBV6-6 with TRBJ1-1; no clear D. The CDR3 runs 13 residues. CDR1 is MNHNY and CDR2 is SVGAGI in the germline V gene (reference sequence). Trimming cost V 2 bases and J 6 bases, with 10 bases left between them. The CDR3 loop reads CASSYDRVSEAFF. CDR3 coding DNA: TGTGCCAGCAGTTACGATCGGGTCTCTGAAGCTTTCTTT.

The chain links TRBV25-1 to TRBJ2-7; the match to TRBD1 covers 7 bases. The junction had 5 bases not matched to a gene; V was cut back by 2 bases and J by 1 base. Germline V gene sequence: CDR1 MGHDK, CDR2 SYGVNS. CDR3 length: 15 residues. The CDR3 is CASSENRDSSYEQYF. DNA of the CDR3: TGTGCCAGCAGTGAAAACCGGGACAGTTCCTACGAGCAGTACTTC.

J is TRBJ2-3 and V is TRBV23-1; the match to TRBD2 covers 9 bases. TRBV23-1 is recorded as an ORF, its role being uncertain. This CDR3 comprises 16 residues. Trimming at V came to 8 bases and at J to 5 bases, leaving 14 bases not matched to a gene. The CDR3 region is CASGHIGGREEDTQYF. As DNA, the CDR3 is TGCGCCAGCGGGCATATAGGCGGGAGGGAAGAAGATACGCAGTATTTT.

The chain links TRBV25-1 to TRBJ2-7; 7 bases map to TRBD2. Germline lookup yields CDR1 MGHDK and CDR2 SYGVNS. The CDR3 covers 14 residues. Germline trimming cut 4 bases from V and 2 bases from J; bases unmatched to any gene: 5. The CDR3 spells CASSARLATYEQYF. In nucleotides, the CDR3 is TGTGCCAGCAGTGCCCGACTAGCCACCTACGAGCAGTACTTC.

V gene TRBV29-1 combines with J gene TRBJ2-7; D gene ambiguous. CDR3 length equals 14 residues. Trimming pared 1 base from V and 0 bases from J, leaving 10 bases between. Looked up from germline, CDR1 is SQVTM and CDR2 is ANQGSEA. In DNA form, the CDR3 reads TGCAGCGTTGAAGGTGGGCAGAACTCCTACGAGCAGTACTTC. It translates to CSVEGGQNSYEQYF.

This clone came up a few times. This rearrangement joins TRBV7-6 to TRBJ1-1, with D possibly TRBD1 on 5 matching bases. The CDR3 has 13 amino acids. Trimming shortened V by 3 bases and J by 6 bases, and 11 bases separated the two germline ends. Germline V gene data show CDR1 as SGHVS and CDR2 as FNYEAQ. The CDR3 loop reads CASSFQEGSEAFF. CDR3 coding DNA: TGTGCCAGCAGCTTTCAGGAGGGGTCTGAAGCTTTCTTT.

The rearrangement links TRBV15 to TRBJ2-7; a weak D match, TRBD2 (5 bases). The CDR3 runs to 15 residues. From germline, CDR1 is LNHNV and CDR2 YYDKDF (reference sequence). V gave up 3 bases and J gave up 0 bases, with 12 bases separating them. CDR3 sequence: CATSRGRGSSYEQYF. As DNA, the CDR3 is TGTGCCACCAGCAGGGGTCGGGGTAGCTCCTACGAGCAGTACTTC.